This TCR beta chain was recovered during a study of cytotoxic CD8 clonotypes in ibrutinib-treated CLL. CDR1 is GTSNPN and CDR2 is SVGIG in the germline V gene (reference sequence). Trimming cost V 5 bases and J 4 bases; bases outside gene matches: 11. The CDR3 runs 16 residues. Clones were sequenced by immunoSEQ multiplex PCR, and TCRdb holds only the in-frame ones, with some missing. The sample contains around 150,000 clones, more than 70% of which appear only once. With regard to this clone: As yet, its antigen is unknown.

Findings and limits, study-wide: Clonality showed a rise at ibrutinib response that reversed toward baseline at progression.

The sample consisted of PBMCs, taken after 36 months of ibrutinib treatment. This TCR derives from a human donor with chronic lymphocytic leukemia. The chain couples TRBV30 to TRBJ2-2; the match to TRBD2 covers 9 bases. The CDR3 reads CAWERREGLSTGELFF. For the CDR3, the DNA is TGTGCCTGGGAACGGCGGGAGGGCCTGAGCACCGGGGAGCTGTTTTTT.